This T cell receptor beta chain comes out of a study of T cell responses to AZD1222 COVID-19 vaccine. Study-level information: Second-dose timings of about 4 or about 12 weeks were pooled.

Germline assignment: CDR1 MNHEY and CDR2 SMNVEV (reference sequence). Trimming stripped 4 bases from V and 0 bases from J, with 7 bases between. The CDR3 is 13 residues long. In regard to this clone: As yet, its antigen is unknown.

Findings and caveats of the study: The study found vaccine-associated CD4 TCRs spanning spike, dominant at 160-218 and 743-854.

Sequencing used immunoSEQ multiplex PCR; TCRdb keeps in-frame clones, though not all of them. The sample lists roughly 92,000 clones; around 90% were seen once. Sequences were derived from peripheral blood, sampled on day 0 of AZD1222 vaccination. This TCR was recovered from an adult in good health. The rearrangement links TRBV27 to TRBJ2-7, with D unresolved. The CDR3 protein is CASSSPNSYEQYF. For the CDR3, the DNA is TGTGCCAGCAGTTCTCCAAACTCCTACGAGCAGTACTTC.